The 22 T cell receptor beta chains presented below share a single source sample, sequenced in a study of blood T cell repertoires in COVID-19. TCRdb's table, derived via immunoSEQ multiplex PCR, lists solely in-frame clones and lacks some. This sample carries tens of thousands of clones, 87% of them seen once, and the ten largest clones take approximately 5%. The sample was peripheral blood. These receptors were taken from a human donor in a cohort sampled during active COVID-19.

V is TRBV27 and J is TRBJ1-1; D not resolved. CDR3 length equals 13 residues. Germline V lookup: CDR1 MNHEY, CDR2 SMNVEV (reference sequence). The V end lost 3 bases, the J end lost 4 bases, and 9 bases lay between the germline ends. Here the CDR3 DNA reads TGTGCCAGCAGTTTCTCGGGGTTCACTGAAGCTTTCTTT. Encoded protein: CASSFSGFTEAFF.

This clone came up once. The V gene is TRBV18, the J gene TRBJ2-5; TRBD1 matches at 8 bases. There are 14 residues in the CDR3. From germline, CDR1 is KGHSH and CDR2 LQKENI. V trimming: 3 bases; J trimming: 1 base; junction bases outside the gene matches: 1. The CDR3 bases are TGTGCCAGCTCACCGACAGGGGCCCAAGAGACCCAGTACTTC. This codes for CASSPTGAQETQYF.

In its sample, this clone was seen once. This chain connects TRBV4-3 to TRBJ2-7, with 8 nucleotides matching TRBD2. Per germline, CDR1 LGHNA and CDR2 YSLEER. The CDR3 length is 17 residues. Trimming took 5 bases from V and 4 from J; bases not matched to a gene: 16. The CDR3: CASSVSTGGLNSYEQYF. The CDR3 nucleotides are TGCGCCAGCAGCGTGTCTACGGGAGGGCTTAATTCATACGAGCAGTACTTC.

This chain links TRBV6-5 with TRBJ2-1, with D possibly being TRBD2 (6 bases). Per germline, CDR1 MNHEY and CDR2 SVGAGI. V was pared by 4 bases and J by 5 bases, with 15 bases between. The CDR3 runs to 15 residues. CDR3 nucleotide sequence: TGTGCCAGCAGTTCTCGCGCGGGGCCACACAATGAGCAGTTCTTC. Amino acid sequence: CASSSRAGPHNEQFF.

V gene TRBV19 combines with J gene TRBJ1-5; possible D gene TRBD1, 6 bases. The V gene lost 2 bases and the J gene lost 7 bases, with 12 bases spanning the gap. This CDR3 is 14 amino acids long. Germline V CDR1 and CDR2: LNHDA, SQIVND (reference sequence). CDR3 amino acids: CASSIQGLGQPQHF. The DNA of the CDR3 is TGTGCCAGTAGTATACAGGGGCTGGGACAGCCCCAGCATTTT.

The J gene is TRBJ1-3, the V gene TRBV19, with D possibly TRBD1 on 5 matching bases. With 3 bases removed from V and 7 bases from J, the gap between germline ends came to 7 bases. The CDR3 contains 12 residues. Looked up from germline, CDR1 is LNHDA and CDR2 is SQIVND (reference sequence). CDR3 protein: CASSIPGNTIYF. The DNA for the CDR3 is TGTGCCAGTAGTATCCCAGGGAACACCATATATTTT. The variable domain in full, completed from reference TRBV19 and TRBJ1-3, reads DGGITQSPKYLFRKEGQNVTLSCEQNLNHDAMYWYRQDPGQGLRLIYYSQIVNDFQKGDIAEGYSVSREKKESFPLTVTSAQKNPTAFYLCASSIPGNTIYFGEGSWLTVV.

V gene TRBV11-2 combines with J gene TRBJ2-7, with 7 bases that match TRBD2. V shed 5 bases, J shed 3 bases, and the junction held 7 bases outside the gene matches. Germline V gene lookup returns CDR1 SGHAT and CDR2 FQNNGV. The CDR3 is 14 amino acids. The DNA of the CDR3 is TGTGCCAGCAGCCCCGGGGGGTTCGGCTACGAGCAGTACTTC. Translation: CASSPGGFGYEQYF.

The chain uses TRBV18 and TRBJ2-1, with 8 bases identical to TRBD2. Germline CDR1 reads KGHSH; CDR2 reads LQKENI. The ends lost 4 bases at V and 3 bases at J; junction bases unmatched: 8. This CDR3 contains 16 residues. The chain's CDR3 is CASSLSPAGGYNEQFF. As DNA, the CDR3 is TGTGCCAGCTCACTTTCACCCGCGGGGGGCTACAATGAGCAGTTCTTC.

V and J are TRBV30 and TRBJ2-3; maybe TRBD2 (6 bases). V lost 2 bases and J 0 bases, leaving 12 bases between the germline ends. Germline lookup yields CDR1 GTSNPN and CDR2 SVGIG (reference sequence). The CDR3 spans 15 residues. The chain's CDR3 is CAWSSFGTSTDTQYF. The DNA for the CDR3 is TGTGCCTGGAGTTCATTTGGGACTAGCACAGATACGCAGTATTTT.

The chain has TRBV9 and TRBJ1-2; maybe TRBD1 (5 bases). Germline V gives CDR1 SGDLS, CDR2 YYNGEE. The CDR3 contains 16 residues. V was pared by 0 bases and J by 6 bases, with 18 bases between. The CDR3 nucleotides read TGTGCCAGCAGCGTAGGGATCAGGGAAGCAGTGGATGGCTACACCTTC. It encodes CASSVGIREAVDGYTF.

The CDR3 coding sequence is TGTGCCAGCACTGCGGCGAGCACAGATACGCAGTATTTT. It specifies CASTAASTDTQYF. The chain combines TRBV6-5 with TRBJ2-3, with D unresolved. This CDR3 is built from 13 residues. Per germline, CDR1 MNHEY and CDR2 SVGAGI. V was pared by 7 bases and J by 0 bases, with 8 bases between.

This chain joins TRBV7-2 and TRBJ2-3; D gene ambiguous. The CDR3 is 15 residues long. The V end lost 4 bases, the J end lost 2 bases, and 13 bases lay between the germline ends. Germline V gene lookup returns CDR1 SGHTA and CDR2 FQGNSA. In DNA form, the CDR3 reads TGTGCCAGCAGCTACCAACTCGGTATCACAGATACGCAGTATTTT. Protein: CASSYQLGITDTQYF.

This chain connects TRBV7-9 to TRBJ2-3; D not certain. CDR3 length: 13 amino acids. Looked up from germline, CDR1 is SEHNR and CDR2 is FQNEAQ (reference sequence). V was cut by 5 bases and J by 0 bases, with 6 bases left in between. The CDR3 loop reads CASSPTSTDTQYF. Here the CDR3 DNA reads TGTGCCAGCAGCCCGACTAGCACAGATACGCAGTATTTT.

The gene calls are TRBV7-9 and TRBJ2-1; TRBD1 matches 7 bases. This CDR3 comprises 19 residues. V gave up 3 bases and J gave up 3 bases; unmatched junction bases: 17. Germline CDR1 reads SEHNR; CDR2 reads FQNEAQ (reference sequence). The CDR3 loop reads CASSFKRQGSLLYYNEQFF. The CDR3 DNA reads TGTGCCAGCAGCTTCAAAAGACAGGGTTCCCTCCTTTACTACAATGAGCAGTTCTTC.

The rearrangement links TRBV15 to TRBJ2-7; 7 bases fit TRBD2. Germline V gene lookup returns CDR1 LNHNV and CDR2 YYDKDF (reference sequence). CDR3 length: 14 amino acids. The V segment lost 0 bases and the J segment 6 bases; nucleotides outside the gene matches: 5. The CDR3 DNA follows: TGTGCCACCAGCAGAGACCGGGACTACGGCGAGCAGTACTTC. Encoded protein: CATSRDRDYGEQYF. Based on the CDR3 plus reference TRBV15 and TRBJ2-7, the full variable domain is DAMVIQNPRYQVTQFGKPVTLSCSQTLNHNVMYWYQQKSSQAPKLLFHYYDKDFNNEADTPDNFQSRRPNTSFCFLDIRSPGLGDTAMYLCATSRDRDYGEQYFGPGTRLTVT.

A single count supports this clone. V is TRBV28 and J is TRBJ2-1; a possible D gene is TRBD1 (5 bases). CDR1 and CDR2 from the germline V gene are MDHEN and SYDVKM. This CDR3 spans 10 amino acids. V lost 11 bases and J 5 bases, leaving 7 bases between the germline ends. The CDR3 DNA follows: TGTGCCTCACAGGACAATGAGCAGTTCTTC. Amino acids: CASQDNEQFF.

This clone was detected a few times. The J gene is TRBJ2-7, the V gene TRBV6-5, with 7 bases aligning to TRBD2. The CDR3 is 14 residues long. V shed 5 bases and J 2 bases; nucleotides not matched to a gene: 6. The germline CDR1 and CDR2 sequences are MNHEY and SVGAGI. The CDR3 protein is CASSREGRAYEQYF. In DNA, the CDR3 is TGTGCCAGCAGTAGGGAGGGAAGGGCCTACGAGCAGTACTTC.

The J gene is TRBJ2-7, the V gene TRBV11-3, with a tentative D call TRBD1 (6 bases). The germline V gene has CDR1 SGHNT and CDR2 YENEEA. V shed 5 bases and J shed 1 base, with 15 bases lying between them. This CDR3 comprises 15 residues. The CDR3 DNA reads TGTGCCAGCAGCCCCGTAGGGGACACATCCTACGAGCAGTACTTC. Its translation is CASSPVGDTSYEQYF. The variable domain in full, with the rest retrieved from reference TRBV11-3 and TRBJ2-7, is EAGVVQSPRYKIIEKKQPVAFWCNPISGHNTLYWYLQNLGQGPELLIRYENEEAVDDSQLPKDRFSAERLKGVDSTLKIQPAELGDSAVYLCASSPVGDTSYEQYFGPGTRLTVT.

This sequence joins TRBV28 and TRBJ2-7, with 7 positions matching TRBD1. This CDR3 has 16 amino acids. CDR1 MDHEN and CDR2 SYDVKM come from the germline V gene. The V gene end was trimmed by 3 bases and the J gene end by 3 bases; junction bases not matched to a gene: 11. CDR3: CASSFPLTGQNYEQYF. The CDR3 DNA reads TGTGCCAGCAGTTTCCCACTAACGGGACAGAACTACGAGCAGTACTTC.

J is TRBJ2-1 and V is TRBV5-4, with a weak D call TRBD2 (5 bases). CDR1 is SGHNT, CDR2 YYREEE, per germline (reference sequence). The V gene lost 2 bases and the J gene lost 0 bases, with 12 bases spanning the gap. The CDR3 extends over 16 amino acids. The CDR3 loop reads CASSLGGFSSYNEQFF. The CDR3 nucleotides are TGTGCCAGCAGCTTAGGCGGGTTTAGCTCCTACAATGAGCAGTTCTTC.

CDR3 residues: CAWSVFLAGPGNEQFF. In DNA form, the CDR3 reads TGTGCCTGGAGTGTATTCTTAGCGGGGCCCGGGAATGAGCAGTTCTTC. V and J are TRBV30 and TRBJ2-1, with TRBD2 identical over 8 bases. V lost 0 bases to trimming and J lost 7 bases; unmatched junction nucleotides: 11. The V gene's germline CDR1 is GTSNPN and CDR2 SVGIG (reference sequence). This CDR3 is built from 16 residues.

The chain is built from TRBV10-3 and TRBJ1-3; TRBD1 is a possible D gene (5 bases). There are 16 residues in the CDR3. Trimming cost V 5 bases and J 8 bases, with 22 bases left between them. Per the germline V gene, CDR1 is ENHRY and CDR2 is SYGVKD. The CDR3 spells CAISPHEAKQGDTIYF. CDR3 sequence (DNA): TGTGCCATCAGTCCCCACGAGGCTAAACAAGGGGACACCATATATTTT.